This T cell receptor beta chain was captured in a study of beta chain features in type 1 diabetes. At the level of the study: Age, gender and cell yields were similar between patients and healthy donors. The study's findings and limits: Among all four CD4+ subsets, Type 1 diabetes patients had TCRB CDR3s that were moderately but significantly shorter. There was a possibility that cDNA sequencing over-represented cells with high TCR expression.

Comments on this clone: Its antigen is unidentified.

The sequenced template was cDNA made from the entire isolated RNA. The method was immunoSEQ multiplex PCR; TCRdb's version includes in-frame clones alone and lacks a portion of them. In the table there are about 150,000 clones, 10% of which are singletons. Trimming left V 3 bases short and J 1 base short, with 18 bases between. The CDR3 consists of 17 residues. CDR1 and CDR2 (germline): SGDLS, YYNGEE. The chain uses TRBV9 and TRBJ2-3; possibly TRBD1 for D (6 bases). The receptor comes from a man aged 25 to 45 with type 1 diabetes. The material sequenced was central memory CD4+ T cells from blood. The CDR3 DNA is TGTGCCAGCAGCGCAGATTCAACAGGGATCGGCACAGATACGCAGTATTTT. It specifies CASSADSTGIGTDTQYF.